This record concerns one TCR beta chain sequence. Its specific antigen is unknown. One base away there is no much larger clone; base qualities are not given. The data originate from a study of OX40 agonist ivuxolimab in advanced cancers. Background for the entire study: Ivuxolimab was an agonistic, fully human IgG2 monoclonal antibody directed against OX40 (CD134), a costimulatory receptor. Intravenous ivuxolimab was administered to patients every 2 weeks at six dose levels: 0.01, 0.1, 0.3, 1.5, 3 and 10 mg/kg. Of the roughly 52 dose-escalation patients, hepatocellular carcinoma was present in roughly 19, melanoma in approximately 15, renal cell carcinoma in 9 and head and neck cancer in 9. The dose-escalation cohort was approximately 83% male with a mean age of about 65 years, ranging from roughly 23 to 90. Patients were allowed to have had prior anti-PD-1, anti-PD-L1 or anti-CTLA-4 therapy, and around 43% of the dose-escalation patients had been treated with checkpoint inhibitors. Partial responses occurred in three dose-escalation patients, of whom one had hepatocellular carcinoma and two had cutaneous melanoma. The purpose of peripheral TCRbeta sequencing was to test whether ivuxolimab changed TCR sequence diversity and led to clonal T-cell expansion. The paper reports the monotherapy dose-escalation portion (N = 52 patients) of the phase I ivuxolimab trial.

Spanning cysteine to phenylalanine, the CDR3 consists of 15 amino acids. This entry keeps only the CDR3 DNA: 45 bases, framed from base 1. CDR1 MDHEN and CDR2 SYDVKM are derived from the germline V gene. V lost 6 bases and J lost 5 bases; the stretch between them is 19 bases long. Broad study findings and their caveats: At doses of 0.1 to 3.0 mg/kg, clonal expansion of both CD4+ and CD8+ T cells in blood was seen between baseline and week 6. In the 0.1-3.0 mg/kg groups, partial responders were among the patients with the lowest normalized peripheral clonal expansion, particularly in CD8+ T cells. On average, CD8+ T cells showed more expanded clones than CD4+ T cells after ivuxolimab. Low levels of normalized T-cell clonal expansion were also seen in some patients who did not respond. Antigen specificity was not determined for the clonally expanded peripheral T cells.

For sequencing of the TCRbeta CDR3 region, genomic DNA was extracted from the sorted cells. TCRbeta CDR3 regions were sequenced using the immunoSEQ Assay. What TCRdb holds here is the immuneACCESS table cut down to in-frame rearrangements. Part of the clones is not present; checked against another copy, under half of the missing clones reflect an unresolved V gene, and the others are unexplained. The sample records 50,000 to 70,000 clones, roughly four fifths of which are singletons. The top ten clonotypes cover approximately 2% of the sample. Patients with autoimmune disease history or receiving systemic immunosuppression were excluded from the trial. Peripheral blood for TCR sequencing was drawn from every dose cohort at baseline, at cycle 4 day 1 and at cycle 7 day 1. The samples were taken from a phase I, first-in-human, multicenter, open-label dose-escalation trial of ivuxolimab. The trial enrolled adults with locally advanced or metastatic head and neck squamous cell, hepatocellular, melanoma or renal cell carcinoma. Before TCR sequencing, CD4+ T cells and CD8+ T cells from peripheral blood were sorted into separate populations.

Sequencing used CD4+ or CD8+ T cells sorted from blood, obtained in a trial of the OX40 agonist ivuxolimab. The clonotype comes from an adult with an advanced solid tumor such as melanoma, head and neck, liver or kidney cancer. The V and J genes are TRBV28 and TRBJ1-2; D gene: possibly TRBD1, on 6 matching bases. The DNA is TGTGCCAGCAGCGGGGGGCCACCCGTGTCTTATGGCTACACCTTC. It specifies CASSGGPPVSYGYTF.